Presented here are 5 T cell receptor beta chains from one specimen sequenced in a study of cytomegalovirus exposure and HLA in healthy donors (dated by TCRdb to about 2017). The library relied on the immunoSEQ multiplex PCR assay. A mixture of 60 forward primers for TCR Vbeta segments and 13 reverse primers for TCR Jbeta segments was used in the multiplex PCR. TCRdb stores this immuneACCESS table with in-frame sequences only. Part of the clones is absent; in the studies checked, under half of the shortfall reflects unresolved V genes, and no reason is known for the rest. Here the sample has roughly 38,000 clones; more than 85% occur a single time. The ten largest clonotypes hold roughly 3% of the sample. The material sequenced was PBMCs. The receptor set was obtained from a woman between 18 and 29 years old in good health and CMV-seronegative.

J is TRBJ1-6 and V is TRBV5-1; D may be TRBD1 (5 bases). CDR3 length: 13 amino acids. Trimming removed 4 bases at V and 7 bases at J, with 9 bases between. Germline V gives CDR1 SGHRS, CDR2 YFSETQ. For the CDR3, the DNA is TGCGCCAGCAGCCCAGGACAAAATTCACCCCTCCACTTT. As protein: CASSPGQNSPLHF.

The chain uses TRBV6-1 and TRBJ1-5; 8 bases are shared with TRBD1. V dropped 3 bases and J dropped 0; count of bases not matched to a gene: 7. The CDR3 spans 17 residues. Per the germline V gene, CDR1 is MNHNS and CDR2 is SASEGT. The CDR3 loop is CASSDLQGANSNQPQHF. The CDR3 bases are TGTGCCAGCAGTGACCTTCAGGGGGCGAATAGCAATCAGCCCCAGCATTTT.

V is TRBV6-5 and J is TRBJ2-5; TRBD2 matches 9 bases. CDR3 length: 15 residues. Per germline, CDR1 MNHEY and CDR2 SVGAGI. J lost 4 bases, V lost 4 bases, and 7 bases had no gene match. The CDR3 protein is CASSSPGLAGETQYF. For the CDR3, the DNA is TGTGCCAGCAGTTCACCGGGACTAGCCGGAGAGACCCAGTACTTC.

The chain has TRBV28 and TRBJ1-1; 8 bases fit TRBD1. Germline CDR1 reads MDHEN; CDR2 reads SYDVKM. With 6 bases clipped from V and 1 base from J, the junction kept 10 bases outside the gene matches. This CDR3 is 16 amino acids long. The CDR3 loop is CASSPGQGWENTEAFF. Here the CDR3 DNA reads TGTGCCAGCAGCCCCGGACAGGGTTGGGAGAACACTGAAGCTTTCTTT.

Here the CDR3 reads CASSLPQGATNEKLFF. The CDR3, as DNA: TGTGCCAGCAGTTTACCTCAGGGGGCAACTAATGAAAAACTGTTTTTT. V is TRBV28 and J is TRBJ1-4; 7 bases map to TRBD1. This CDR3 comprises 16 residues. Germline V gene data show CDR1 as MDHEN and CDR2 as SYDVKM. V dropped 2 bases and J dropped 0; count of bases not matched to a gene: 3. Full variable domain (rest looked up from reference TRBV28 and TRBJ1-4): DVKVTQSSRYLVKRTGEKVFLECVQDMDHENMFWYRQDPGLGLRLIYFSYDVKMKEKGDIPEGYSVSREKKERFSLILESASTNQTSMYLCASSLPQGATNEKLFFGSGTQLSVL.